These T cell receptor beta chains were read from a single sample in a study of shared clonotypes between healthy human individuals. Using immunoSEQ multiplex PCR, the repertoire was profiled, and TCRdb retains in-frame clones only, with some absent. Of under 1 million clones listed, over 90% are singletons. The material sequenced was naive CD8+ T cells sorted from blood. These receptors all stem from a man aged 25-45 years in good health. Both conserved end residues are part of each CDR3. The D gene is left open where the match is weak. Part of the rows lack a size; the others show once, few, many or a class for expanded clones.

CDR3 DNA: TGTGCCACCAGCAGGACTCCGGGACAGGAATCCCACGAGCAGTACTTC
CDR3 protein: CATSRTPGQESHEQYF
J gene: TRBJ2-7
D gene: TRBD1
V gene: TRBV15
clone size: -

CDR3 DNA: TGTGCCAGCGGGCCAGTGGGGCAGTCCGGACGCCCCTACAATGAGCAGTTCTTC
CDR3 protein: CASGPVGQSGRPYNEQFF
J gene: TRBJ2-1
D gene: -
V gene: TRBV7-9
clone size: -

CDR3 DNA: TGTGCCAGCAGCTCCTACCGGGACAGAAGGCAAGAGACCCAGTACTTC
CDR3 protein: CASSSYRDRRQETQYF
J gene: TRBJ2-5
D gene: TRBD1
V gene: TRBV5-4
clone size: -

CDR3 DNA: TGTGCCAGCAGTTTCAGTTCGTTAGGACTTGAGCAGTTCTTC
CDR3 protein: CASSFSSLGLEQFF
J gene: TRBJ2-1
D gene: -
V gene: TRBV27
clone size: -

CDR3 DNA: TGTGCCAGCAGCCCACGAAAGGGGCGCTTATCCTACAATGAGCAGTTCTTC
CDR3 protein: CASSPRKGRLSYNEQFF
J gene: TRBJ2-1
D gene: -
V gene: TRBV7-9
clone size: once

CDR3 DNA: TGTGCCAGCAGCAGGGGACTAGCCGGCGCAGATACGCAGTATTTT
CDR3 protein: CASSRGLAGADTQYF
J gene: TRBJ2-3
D gene: TRBD2
V gene: TRBV13
clone size: -

CDR3 DNA: TGTGCCATCACCGGGACAGGGCCCACTGAAGCTTTCTTT
CDR3 protein: CAITGTGPTEAFF
J gene: TRBJ1-1
D gene: TRBD1
V gene: TRBV10-3
clone size: -

CDR3 DNA: TGTGCCAGTAGTTCCAACCAGGGACTAGCGGGAGTATCGGGGGAGCAGTACTTC
CDR3 protein: CASSSNQGLAGVSGEQYF
J gene: TRBJ2-7
D gene: TRBD2
V gene: TRBV19
clone size: -

CDR3 DNA: TGTGCCAGCAGCTTTGAAACCGGGTTCGACAATCAGCCCCAGCATTTT
CDR3 protein: CASSFETGFDNQPQHF
J gene: TRBJ1-5
D gene: -
V gene: TRBV7-8
clone size: -

CDR3 DNA: TGTGCCAGCAGCTTAGGGACAGACACCGGGGAGCTGTTTTTT
CDR3 protein: CASSLGTDTGELFF
J gene: TRBJ2-2
D gene: -
V gene: TRBV7-9
clone size: -

CDR3 DNA: TGTGCCAGCAGTACAACCGGGACAGGCACTGAAGCTTTCTTT
CDR3 protein: CASSTTGTGTEAFF
J gene: TRBJ1-1
D gene: TRBD1
V gene: TRBV27
clone size: -

CDR3 DNA: TGTGCCAGCTCAGAGGGCTACGAGCAGTACTTC
CDR3 protein: CASSEGYEQYF
J gene: TRBJ2-7
D gene: -
V gene: TRBV18
clone size: -

CDR3 DNA: TGTGCCAGCAGCCCGGGACAGAGCTCCTACAATGAGCAGTTCTTC
CDR3 protein: CASSPGQSSYNEQFF
J gene: TRBJ2-1
D gene: TRBD1
V gene: TRBV11-2
clone size: -

CDR3 DNA: TGCAGTGTGCGGACCAATGTGGGAGCTTTCTTT
CDR3 protein: CSVRTNVGAFF
J gene: TRBJ1-1
D gene: -
V gene: TRBV20-1
clone size: -

CDR3 DNA: TGTGCCAGCAGTGAATTTGGCGGACGCACAGATACGCAGTATTTT
CDR3 protein: CASSEFGGRTDTQYF
J gene: TRBJ2-3
D gene: -
V gene: TRBV2
clone size: -

CDR3 DNA: TGTGCCAGCAGTTTGTCAGACTTCAGGGTCTCGGATACGCAGTATTTT
CDR3 protein: CASSLSDFRVSDTQYF
J gene: TRBJ2-3
D gene: -
V gene: TRBV27
clone size: -

CDR3 DNA: TGTGCCAGCAGCTCTAGGACTAGCGGGATCTCCTACAATGAGCAGTTCTTC
CDR3 protein: CASSSRTSGISYNEQFF
J gene: TRBJ2-1
D gene: TRBD2
V gene: TRBV11-3
clone size: -

CDR3 DNA: TGTGCCAGTCAAGCGGGAGTAGGCTACAATGAGCAGTTCTTC
CDR3 protein: CASQAGVGYNEQFF
J gene: TRBJ2-1
D gene: TRBD2
V gene: TRBV19
clone size: -

CDR3 DNA: TGTGCCAGCTCACCCGGGACTAGCGGGGACAATGAGCAGTTCTTC
CDR3 protein: CASSPGTSGDNEQFF
J gene: TRBJ2-1
D gene: TRBD2
V gene: TRBV18
clone size: -

CDR3 DNA: TGTGCCAGCAGCTCACAAGCGGGAACGTCGCCAGATACGCAGTATTTT
CDR3 protein: CASSSQAGTSPDTQYF
J gene: TRBJ2-3
D gene: TRBD2
V gene: TRBV13
clone size: -

CDR3 DNA: TGTGCCAGCAGCGTAGGGGACGGCAATCAGCCCCAGCATTTT
CDR3 protein: CASSVGDGNQPQHF
J gene: TRBJ1-5
D gene: -
V gene: TRBV9
clone size: -

CDR3 DNA: TGTGCCAGCAGAACTAGAACGACAGATACGCAGTATTTT
CDR3 protein: CASRTRTTDTQYF
J gene: TRBJ2-3
D gene: -
V gene: TRBV6-5
clone size: -

CDR3 DNA: TGCGCCAGCGGCCCGGGAAACATATACGGCACAGATACGCAGTATTTT
CDR3 protein: CASGPGNIYGTDTQYF
J gene: TRBJ2-3
D gene: -
V gene: TRBV10-1
clone size: -

CDR3 DNA: TGTGCCAGCATAGGGGAAGAGGTCACAGATACGCAGTATTTT
CDR3 protein: CASIGEEVTDTQYF
J gene: TRBJ2-3
D gene: -
V gene: TRBV6-1
clone size: -

CDR3 DNA: TGCGCCAGCAGCCAAGCGACAGTTGACCACGGGGAGCTGTTTTTT
CDR3 protein: CASSQATVDHGELFF
J gene: TRBJ2-2
D gene: -
V gene: TRBV4-1
clone size: -

CDR3 DNA: TGTGCCAGCAGCTTATGGCAGGAGGTTGATGAAAAACTGTTTTTT
CDR3 protein: CASSLWQEVDEKLFF
J gene: TRBJ1-4
D gene: -
V gene: TRBV7-8
clone size: -

CDR3 DNA: TGTGCCAGCAGCAAAGGATCAACAGGGGCCGGATTTGTTCCCCGGGCTGAAGCTTTCTTT
CDR3 protein: CASSKGSTGAGFVPRAEAFF
J gene: TRBJ1-1
D gene: -
V gene: TRBV21-1
clone size: -

CDR3 DNA: TGTGCCAGCAGCTACTACTCCTACGAGCAGTACTTC
CDR3 protein: CASSYYSYEQYF
J gene: TRBJ2-7
D gene: -
V gene: TRBV7-2
clone size: -

CDR3 DNA: TGTGCCAGCAGCTCATCATCCGGGCCCCACTACGAGCAGTACTTC
CDR3 protein: CASSSSSGPHYEQYF
J gene: TRBJ2-7
D gene: -
V gene: TRBV7-9
clone size: -

CDR3 DNA: TGTGCCTGTTCCGGGTTCAGCAATCAGCCCCAGCATTTT
CDR3 protein: CACSGFSNQPQHF
J gene: TRBJ1-5
D gene: -
V gene: TRBV19
clone size: -

CDR3 DNA: TGCAGCGTTGATGCGGGACTGGCGGCGTTTAGGACCCAGTACTTC
CDR3 protein: CSVDAGLAAFRTQYF
J gene: TRBJ2-5
D gene: -
V gene: TRBV29-1
clone size: once

CDR3 DNA: TGCGCCAGCGGTCTCCCCAGGGGACCCGGGGAGCTGTTTTTT
CDR3 protein: CASGLPRGPGELFF
J gene: TRBJ2-2
D gene: -
V gene: TRBV23-1
clone size: -

CDR3 DNA: TGCGCCAGCAGCCATGACGGGGGGTCCTACAATGAGCAGTTCTTC
CDR3 protein: CASSHDGGSYNEQFF
J gene: TRBJ2-1
D gene: TRBD2
V gene: TRBV4-3
clone size: once

CDR3 DNA: TGTGCCAGCAGCCTAGCGGGGGGAAACACCGGGGAGCTGTTTTTT
CDR3 protein: CASSLAGGNTGELFF
J gene: TRBJ2-2
D gene: TRBD2
V gene: TRBV13
clone size: -

CDR3 DNA: TGTGCCAGCAGCGTAGACGGGGGGGACACCATATATTTT
CDR3 protein: CASSVDGGDTIYF
J gene: TRBJ1-3
D gene: -
V gene: TRBV9
clone size: -

CDR3 DNA: TGTGCCAGCAGCCGGTGGGGGAACACTGAAGCTTTCTTT
CDR3 protein: CASSRWGNTEAFF
J gene: TRBJ1-1
D gene: -
V gene: TRBV7-2
clone size: -

CDR3 DNA: TGTGCCAGCAGCGTAGGGGCAGGGCGGCGAACTAATGAAAAACTGTTTTTT
CDR3 protein: CASSVGAGRRTNEKLFF
J gene: TRBJ1-4
D gene: -
V gene: TRBV9
clone size: -

CDR3 DNA: TGTGCCAGTAGTCCCGGGACAAACAATCAGCCCCAGCATTTT
CDR3 protein: CASSPGTNNQPQHF
J gene: TRBJ1-5
D gene: -
V gene: TRBV19
clone size: -